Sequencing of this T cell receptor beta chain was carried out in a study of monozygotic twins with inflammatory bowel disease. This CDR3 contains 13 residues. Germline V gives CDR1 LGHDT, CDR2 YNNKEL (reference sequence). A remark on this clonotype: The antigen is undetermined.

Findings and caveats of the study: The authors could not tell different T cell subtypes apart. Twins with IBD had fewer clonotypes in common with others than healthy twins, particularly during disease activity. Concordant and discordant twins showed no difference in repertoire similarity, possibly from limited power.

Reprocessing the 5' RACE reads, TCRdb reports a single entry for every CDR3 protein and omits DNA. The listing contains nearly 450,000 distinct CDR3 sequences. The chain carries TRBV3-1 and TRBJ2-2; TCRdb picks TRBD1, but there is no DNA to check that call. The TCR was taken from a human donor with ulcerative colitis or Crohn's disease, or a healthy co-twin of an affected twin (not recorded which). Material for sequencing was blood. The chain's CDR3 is CASLGRLAGELFF.